This TCR beta chain was captured in a study of CD8 T cells in ankylosing spondylitis. Study-level points and caveats: Disease-linked clones were found to be CD8+ and relatively rare in peripheral blood. Both synovial fluid and blood in reactive arthritis had previously been reported to carry some motif variants. Under 10 highly homologous variants formed a TCR beta motif that appeared characteristic of ankylosing spondylitis blood. Disease-linked clones reportedly showed significant enrichment in matched ankylosing spondylitis synovial fluid.

CDR3 length equals 13 residues. V was shortened by 4 bases and J by 4 bases, with 9 bases between the two germline ends. This clonotype appeared many times. The antigen remains unidentified. Each TCR beta library was made by quantitative 5'-RACE that incorporated molecular barcodes. TCRdb reprocessed the 5' RACE reads with MiXCR, giving one entry per CDR3 protein. The data show 750,000 to 850,000 distinct CDR3 sequences, approximately 12% seen once. The specimen was blood, either unsorted or a sorted T cell fraction (not recorded which). The J gene is TRBJ2-3, the V gene TRBV12-3 or TRBV12-4; the D gene is possibly TRBD2 (5 bases). This TCR was recovered from a male donor with ankylosing spondylitis. CDR3 loop: CASSSRLPDTQYF. The CDR3 nucleotides read TGTGCCAGCAGTTCCCGACTACCAGATACGCAGTATTTT.